This T cell receptor (beta chain) was observed in a study of blood T cell repertoires in COVID-19. On the study more broadly: From T cells, B-cell-depleted T cells, or PBMCs came the material, which was cDNA or gDNA.

CDR1 is SGDLS and CDR2 is YYNGEE in the germline V gene. This CDR3 has 14 amino acids. With 4 bases removed from V and 3 bases from J, the gap between germline ends came to 11 bases. Original processing notes: Estimated nucleated cell counts came from reference gene primer amplification. The method was immunoSEQ multiplex PCR; TCRdb's version includes in-frame clones alone and lacks a portion of them. V, J and clone size are those of that table, while D and trimming were read from the DNA. The sample has about 300,000 clones; around nine tenths are singletons. Recruited during active infection, patients (from Seattle) were subsequently followed longitudinally.

The sample comprised peripheral blood. The gene calls are TRBV9 and TRBJ2-1, with D hard to call. The TCR comes from a woman in her 30s with COVID-19, enrolled during active disease. CDR3 sequence: CASSTSPGYNEQFF. CDR3 DNA sequence: TGTGCCAGCAGCACTTCTCCGGGCTACAATGAGCAGTTCTTC.